The present T cell receptor beta chain was sequenced within a study of blood T cell repertoires in COVID-19. Study overall: Donors in the United States, Italy and Spain gave samples during acute or convalescent COVID-19.

Source study methods: Estimation of nucleated cell counts was performed using reference gene primer amplification. TCRdb's table, derived via immunoSEQ multiplex PCR, lists solely in-frame clones and lacks some. D and trimming were read from the DNA, whereas the V and J calls and clone size are those reported in that table. The sample holds over 300,000 clones, around 89% seen once. V lost 5 bases, J lost 13 bases, and 15 bases lay in between. This CDR3 contains 13 residues. The germline V gene encodes CDR1 MNHEY and CDR2 SMNVEV (reference sequence). The sample was peripheral blood. The chain recombines TRBV27 with TRBJ1-6; weak D call: TRBD1 (5 bases). This clonotype originated in a man between 18 and 29 years old with active or convalescent COVID-19. CDR3 region: CASSRQGSSPLHF. The DNA of the CDR3 is TGTGCCAGCAGTCGCCAGGGTTCTTCTCCCCTCCACTTT.